Sequencing of this TCR beta chain was carried out in a study of blood T cells in healthy people across ages (dated by TCRdb to 2014 to 2015). With respect to the entire study: In model experiments, template switching captured roughly one uniquely barcoded TCR beta cDNA molecule for every two T cells. Using deep sequencing normalized with unique cDNA molecular identifiers, the study measured how TCR beta repertoire diversity changes with age. Four age groups were formed from the donors: young (average approximately 17 years), middle-aged (around 40), aged (62) and long-lived (82). To avoid experimental bias, donors of different ages were randomly spread across the sequencing lanes. Two additional independent replicas of 1 million unique cDNA reads from the same blood draw were analyzed for two donors (one aged 18 to 30 and one aged 80 or older).

The 39 donors, aged about 6 to 95 years, were systemically healthy Caucasian individuals from Russia. Each donor gave ten milliliters of peripheral blood, collected into EDTA-treated Vacutainer tubes. PBMCs were isolated by Ficoll-Paque density-gradient centrifugation, with at least 6 million obtained per sample. Total RNA, at least 6 micrograms per sample, was extracted from PBMCs with Trizol reagent. The percentages of naive CD45RAhigh/CD27high T cells were determined by flow cytometry on a PBMC aliquot from every donor. Looking up the germline V gene (reference sequence) yields CDR1 LGHDT and CDR2 YNNKEL. From the cysteine up to the phenylalanine, the CDR3 has a length of 14 residues. The only DNA kept is the CDR3, 42 bases in frame from the first base. The paper as a whole reports these results and caveats: The long-lived group showed more naive CD4+ T cells, fewer expanded clones and increased TCR diversity than the aged group, suggesting age selection. Observed TCR beta diversity per million T cells fell roughly linearly with age, and a significant reduction was already apparent by age about 36. Observed TCR beta diversity correlated strongly with the percentage of naive T cells measured by flow cytometry. Estimates of total diversity based on one million sequenced T cells were regarded as lower bounds and as underestimates. Because donor CMV infection status was unknown, age-related changes in expanded clonotypes were potentially confounded. Conclusive comparison of naive and antigen-experienced compartments was prevented by the profiling of bulk unsorted PBMCs.

The library was obtained by 5' RACE. TCRdb names Illumina HiSeq 2500 as the instrument used. A second PCR of about 6 to 11 cycles was performed with a sample-barcoded 5' primer and a J-beta primer mix. A unique molecular identifier was introduced onto each TCR beta cDNA molecule by a template-switch 5' adaptor carrying 12 random nucleotides. Each sample yielded at least 2.5 million CDR3-containing paired-end reads. All of the RNA was converted into first-strand cDNA using the Mint cDNA synthesis kit, with a TRBC-specific oligonucleotide serving as the primer. Following uracil-DNA glycosylase treatment, a first 18-cycle PCR with universal primers M1SS and BC2_uni_R was performed on all cDNA. The paper's processing steps were these. For normalization, 1 million high-quality reads, each with a distinct molecular identifier, were randomly selected from each sample. Instead of being binned into consensus sequences, reads with shared molecular identifiers were discarded. MiTCR, with a Q25 quality threshold and the strictest error-elimination algorithm, was used for CDR3 identification, clonotype clustering and error correction. A nonparametric unseen species model with Euler transformation was used to estimate a lower bound on total TCR beta diversity. TCRdb reanalyzed the raw reads on its own, using fastp at Q25 for trimming and MiXCR for clone calling, and kept in-frame beta chains. Rows matching on CDR3 protein sequence are summarized as one entry with the most common DNA and genes. None of the V and J calls come from the authors' own analysis; TCRdb made them. The sample has more than 500,000 distinct CDR3 sequences on record, about 26% of them singletons. Around a sixth of the sample goes to the ten largest clones.

This clonotype has a handful of counts. It lacks a known antigen. Nothing much larger sits one base from this clone, and base qualities are not available. Sequences were obtained from blood. This TCR came from a woman between 70 and 85 years old in good health. In this chain, TRBV3-1 is recombined with TRBJ2-1; TRBD1 could be the D gene, as 5 bases match. The closer fit of TRBJ2-5 to the DNA end suggests the J call may be wrong. The bases read TGTGCCAGCAGCCGCCAGGGTCCGGGAGAGACCCAGTACTTC. Its product reads: CASSRQGPGETQYF.